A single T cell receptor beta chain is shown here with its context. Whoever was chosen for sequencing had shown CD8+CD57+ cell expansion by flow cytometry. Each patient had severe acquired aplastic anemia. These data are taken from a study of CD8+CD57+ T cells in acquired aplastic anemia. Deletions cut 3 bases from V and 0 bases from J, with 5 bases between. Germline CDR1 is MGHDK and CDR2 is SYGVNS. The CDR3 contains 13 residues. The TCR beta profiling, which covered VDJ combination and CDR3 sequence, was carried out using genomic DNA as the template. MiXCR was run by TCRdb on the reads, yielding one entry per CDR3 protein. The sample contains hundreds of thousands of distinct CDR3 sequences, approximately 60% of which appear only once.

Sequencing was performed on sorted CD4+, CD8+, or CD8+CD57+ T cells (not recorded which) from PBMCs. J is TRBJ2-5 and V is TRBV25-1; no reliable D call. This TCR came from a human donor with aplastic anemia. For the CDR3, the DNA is TGTGCCAGCAGTGAGCAGAACCAAGAGACCCAGTACTTC. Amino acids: CASSEQNQETQYF.